One T cell receptor (beta chain) is described in this entry. Relative to the germline gene, one junction end is altered; a read error may explain this. The CDR3 spans 13 residues. TCRdb called the 5' RACE reads again in MiXCR, with one record for every CDR3 protein. Among hundreds of thousands of distinct CDR3 sequences listed, approximately 25% were seen once. The entry originates in a study of identical twins. These sequences were also reported in another study, on T cells expressing NK-cell markers. From that paper: What remained unclear was the HCMV specificity of expanded NKG2C+ T cell clones.

The sample comprised CD4+ T cells sorted from blood. The source of this sequence is a young woman in good health. This rearrangement joins TRBV5-7 to TRBJ2-2; D gene ambiguous. TRBV5-7 is noted as an ORF with a role that remains uncertain. The CDR3, as DNA: TGTGCCATCAGCCCGAGGCTCTACAGGGAGCTGTTTTTT. It yields the protein CAISPRLYRELFF.